This is a list of T cell receptor beta chains from one sample in a study of cytotoxic CD8 clonotypes in ibrutinib-treated CLL. Sequencing used immunoSEQ multiplex PCR; TCRdb keeps in-frame clones, though not all of them. The repertoire holds some 310,000 clones, with around four fifths as singletons. The material sequenced was PBMCs, taken before ibrutinib treatment. The source is a human donor with chronic lymphocytic leukemia. Each CDR3 is given with its conserved first and last residue.

J gene: TRBJ1-5; V gene: TRBV30; CDR3 protein: CAWSGGTQNQPQHF
J gene: TRBJ2-7; V gene: TRBV15; CDR3 protein: CATSRDVGGPDEQYF
J gene: TRBJ2-7; V gene: TRBV5-1; CDR3 protein: CASSWDGSSYEQYF
J gene: TRBJ2-2; V gene: TRBV7-3; CDR3 protein: CASSSPTGELFF
J gene: TRBJ1-2; V gene: TRBV25-1; CDR3 protein: CASSEYFLRGDIYGYTF
J gene: TRBJ1-5; V gene: TRBV28; CDR3 protein: CASSQLTGRPQHF
J gene: TRBJ1-1; V gene: TRBV21-1; CDR3 protein: CASSKGLIIEAFF
J gene: TRBJ2-7; V gene: TRBV4-3; CDR3 protein: CASSYQRETPYEQYF
J gene: TRBJ2-5; V gene: TRBV7-9; CDR3 protein: CASSLGQGQETQYF
J gene: TRBJ2-7; V gene: TRBV25-1; CDR3 protein: CASTRGGSYEQYF
J gene: TRBJ2-1; V gene: TRBV28; CDR3 protein: CASSLRGEQFF
J gene: TRBJ1-2; V gene: TRBV5-1; CDR3 protein: CASSHPQGGYGYTF
J gene: TRBJ2-3; V gene: TRBV5-4; CDR3 protein: CASSLAGGRASDTQYF
J gene: TRBJ2-6; V gene: TRBV7-9; CDR3 protein: CASSIRGSGANVLTF
J gene: TRBJ2-2; V gene: TRBV12-5; CDR3 protein: CASGTLRQGNTGELFF
J gene: TRBJ2-1; V gene: TRBV5-1; CDR3 protein: CASSPGTSDREQFF
J gene: TRBJ2-5; V gene: TRBV18; CDR3 protein: CASSRQTGGRETQYF
J gene: TRBJ2-3; V gene: TRBV13; CDR3 protein: CASNPQMAPVPDTQYF
J gene: TRBJ1-2; V gene: TRBV28; CDR3 protein: CASSSVRVWGYTF
J gene: TRBJ2-6; V gene: TRBV19; CDR3 protein: CASSKGQGLRAGANVLTF
J gene: TRBJ2-4; V gene: TRBV25-1; CDR3 protein: CASSEDEGLAKNIQYF
J gene: TRBJ2-5; V gene: TRBV27; CDR3 protein: CASSVRRQETQYF
J gene: TRBJ1-4; V gene: TRBV7-8; CDR3 protein: CASRLQGVEKLFF
J gene: TRBJ1-4; V gene: TRBV11-2; CDR3 protein: CASSLVWGAANEKLFF
J gene: TRBJ1-2; V gene: TRBV30; CDR3 protein: CACPGEGTNYGYTF
J gene: TRBJ2-1; V gene: TRBV11-2; CDR3 protein: CASSPRWAGGIEQFF
J gene: TRBJ1-2; V gene: TRBV6-1; CDR3 protein: CASSDLGRGYYGYTF
J gene: TRBJ1-4; V gene: TRBV12-2; CDR3 protein: CASRLLATNEKLFF
J gene: TRBJ2-1; V gene: TRBV5-8; CDR3 protein: CASSLAIYEQFF
J gene: TRBJ2-2; V gene: TRBV10-2; CDR3 protein: CASSDWTVPNGELFF
J gene: TRBJ1-2; V gene: TRBV6-5; CDR3 protein: CASRPGQGAQGYTF
J gene: TRBJ1-1; V gene: TRBV29-1; CDR3 protein: CSVTGGGNTEAFF
J gene: TRBJ2-3; V gene: TRBV5-1; CDR3 protein: CASSFRGRSPADTQYF
J gene: TRBJ2-2; V gene: TRBV2; CDR3 protein: CASSEAGGQIGELFF
J gene: TRBJ2-7; V gene: TRBV18; CDR3 protein: CASSPSGTSGYEQYF
J gene: TRBJ1-2; V gene: TRBV9; CDR3 protein: CASSVAGGQTYGYTF
J gene: TRBJ2-1; V gene: TRBV29-1; CDR3 protein: CSACTSDYNEQFF
J gene: TRBJ1-1; V gene: TRBV6-5; CDR3 protein: CASTRGQKNTEAFF
J gene: TRBJ2-1; V gene: TRBV5-6; CDR3 protein: CASSGLVPEQFF
J gene: TRBJ1-2; V gene: TRBV28; CDR3 protein: CASSLIVGPGVQGGFYGYTF